The 20 T cell receptor beta chains in this list originate from one sample, sequenced in a study of T cells in Graves' hyperthyroidism and ophthalmopathy (dated by TCRdb to between 2018 and 2020). Receptors were amplified or captured by multiplex PCR. Reads for this sample came from an Illumina HiSeq 2000. The TCR beta CDR3 regions were amplified from the RNA transcripts. The TCR CDR3 was subjected to a first round of RT-PCR using the HTBI primer set and the Qiagen OneStep RT-PCR kit. TCRdb reworked the public reads: Q25 trimming with fastp, MiXCR clone assembly, productive beta chains retained. Rows merge per CDR3 protein into single entries with the most common DNA and genes. The table for this sample lists hundreds of thousands of distinct CDR3 sequences; about 15% of them were counted only once. Clones ranked in the top ten supply approximately 12% of the sample. The sequenced material came from blood. The origin of the receptors is a woman in her forties or fifties with Graves' ophthalmopathy.

This clonotype was counted at least ten times. The chain couples TRBV6-1 to TRBJ2-7; 12 bases are a match to TRBD1. Germline CDR1 is MNHNS and CDR2 is SASEGT. V was clipped by 6 bases and J by 6 bases; unmatched bases: 6. This CDR3 has 14 amino acids. The DNA of the CDR3 is TGTGCCAGCAGGTCGGGACAGGGGGCGAGCGAGCAGTACTTC. Residues: CASRSGQGASEQYF.

The chain employs TRBV27 and TRBJ2-7, with 11 bases that match TRBD2. The germline V gene encodes CDR1 MNHEY and CDR2 SMNVEV (reference sequence). Trimming at V came to 6 bases and at J to 0 bases, leaving 7 bases not matched to a gene. This CDR3 comprises 16 residues. The CDR3 bases are TGTGCCAGCAGACTAGCCGGGACTAGCGGCTCCTACGAGCAGTACTTC. Translated: CASRLAGTSGSYEQYF.

This clonotype was recorded at least ten times. The chain links TRBV28 to TRBJ2-3; D is uncertain. CDR1 and CDR2 from the germline V gene are MDHEN and SYDVKM. This CDR3 region has 12 residues. Trimming left V 6 bases short and J 1 base short, with 5 bases between. CDR3 DNA: TGTGCCAGCAGAAAGGGCACAGATACGCAGTATTTT. This codes for CASRKGTDTQYF.

This chain uses TRBV18 with TRBJ2-7; TRBD1 agrees at 8 bases. The CDR3 loop spans 14 amino acids. Germline trimming cut 3 bases from V and 5 bases from J; bases unmatched to any gene: 6. Germline V CDR1 and CDR2: KGHSH, LQKENI. CDR3 loop: CASSPGTGSDEQYF. The CDR3 nucleotides read TGTGCCAGCTCACCGGGGACAGGTAGTGACGAGCAGTACTTC.

This clonotype was seen many times. In DNA form, the CDR3 reads TGTGCCAGCAGCTCCCCGGGGACTAGGAAAGATACGCAGTATTTT. Its translation: CASSSPGTRKDTQYF. The genes are TRBV12-3 or TRBV12-4 and TRBJ2-3; 8 nucleotides align to TRBD2. CDR3 length equals 15 residues. J was trimmed by 5 bases and V by 6 bases; bases with no gene match: 10.

J is TRBJ2-1 and V is TRBV12-3 or TRBV12-4, with D hard to call. Trimming shortened V by 1 base and J by 15 bases, and 10 bases separated the two germline ends. The CDR3 length is 11 residues. CDR3 amino acids: CASSLGNSLFF. As DNA, the CDR3 is TGTGCCAGCAGTTTAGGGAATTCGCTGTTCTTC.

This clonotype was observed at least ten times. The V gene is TRBV7-9, the J gene TRBJ1-2; 10 bases are a match to TRBD1. With 5 bases clipped from V and 10 bases from J, the junction kept 10 bases outside the gene matches. CDR1 SEHNR and CDR2 FQNEAQ come from the germline V gene (reference sequence). This CDR3 region has 14 residues. The CDR3 sequence is CASSGTGAPRDYTF. The CDR3 DNA follows: TGTGCCAGCAGCGGGACAGGGGCCCCTCGGGACTACACCTTC.

This clonotype was recorded at least ten times. The chain employs TRBV7-2 and TRBJ2-7; the D gene is possibly TRBD1 (6 bases). The V gene's germline CDR1 is SGHTA and CDR2 FQGNSA. Trimming shortened V by 5 bases and J by 4 bases, and 9 bases separated the two germline ends. This CDR3 has 12 residues. The CDR3 nucleotides read TGTGCCAGCAGCCACACAGGGTACGAGCAGTACTTC. As protein: CASSHTGYEQYF.

This clonotype was seen only a few times. The rearrangement joins TRBV5-1 to TRBJ1-4; TRBD1 agrees at 8 bases. The CDR3 runs 15 residues. CDR1 SGHRS and CDR2 YFSETQ come from the germline V gene. The V segment lost 1 base and the J segment 5 bases; nucleotides outside the gene matches: 4. CDR3 residues: CASSLRTGLNEKLFF. CDR3 in DNA: TGCGCCAGCAGCTTGCGGACAGGGTTAAATGAAAAACTGTTTTTT.

The chain employs TRBV27 and TRBJ2-1; 11 bases align to TRBD2. The V and J ends lost 8 bases and 6 bases, in that order; junction bases with no gene match: 12. The CDR3 loop spans 16 amino acids. Germline CDR1 reads MNHEY; CDR2 reads SMNVEV (reference sequence). CDR3 protein: CASRTFIAGGFNEQFF. The CDR3 coding sequence is TGTGCCAGCCGCACGTTCATAGCGGGAGGGTTCAATGAGCAGTTCTTC.

This clonotype appeared many times. The genes are TRBV27 and TRBJ2-2; a possible D gene is TRBD2 (5 bases). Germline V gene sequence: CDR1 MNHEY, CDR2 SMNVEV (reference sequence). The CDR3 contains 17 residues. V lost 2 bases and J 0 bases, leaving 13 bases between the germline ends. CDR3 sequence reads: CASSLLAGDANTGELFF. The CDR3 DNA sequence: TGTGCCAGCAGTTTACTTGCGGGTGACGCGAACACCGGGGAGCTGTTTTTT.

This clonotype was detected a few times. The V call is TRBV10-2, the J call TRBJ1-1; D remains ambiguous. Trimming removed 7 bases at V and 1 base at J, with 10 bases between. Germline loops: CDR1 WSHSY, CDR2 SAAADI. The CDR3 length is 13 residues. The CDR3 DNA is TGCGCCAGCACCGAACGGGGGAACACTGAAGCTTTCTTT. It translates to CASTERGNTEAFF.

The rearrangement uses TRBV30 and TRBJ1-5; D gene uncertain. Between the trimmed V and J ends, which lost 5 bases and 3 bases, there was a span of 11 bases. The CDR3 consists of 13 residues. Germline V gene data show CDR1 as GTSNPN and CDR2 as SVGIG (reference sequence). CDR3 DNA: TGTGCCTGGCGGAAGACTATCAATCAGCCCCAGCATTTT. Translating it yields CAWRKTINQPQHF.

This clonotype was observed many times. V usage is TRBV20-1 and J usage is TRBJ2-1; D is perhaps TRBD1 (5 bases). From germline, CDR1 is DFQATT and CDR2 SNEGSKA (reference sequence). The ends were cut back, 5 bases at V and 4 bases at J, with 12 bases in the middle. The CDR3 extends over 13 amino acids. CDR3 residues: CSAQGALYNEQFF. The CDR3 coding sequence is TGCAGTGCTCAAGGGGCCTTGTACAATGAGCAGTTCTTC.

This clonotype occurred once. One end of the junction is discordant with germline, which a read error may explain. This chain joins TRBV6-2 or TRBV6-3 and TRBJ1-1, with D hard to call. The CDR3 covers 12 residues. Germline CDR1 is MNHEY and CDR2 is SVGEGT. This CDR3 reads CASSYKGTGAFF. Here the CDR3 DNA reads TGTGCCAGCAGTTACAAGGGCACTGGAGCTTTCTTT.

This clonotype has ten or more counts. The V call is TRBV7-9, the J call TRBJ2-2; tentative D call: TRBD2 (5 bases). CDR1 and CDR2 (germline): SEHNR, FQNEAQ (reference sequence). V dropped 5 bases and J dropped 0 bases, with 13 bases sitting between them. The CDR3 is 16 residues long. CDR3 in amino acids: CASSKTAESNTGELFF. In DNA, the CDR3 is TGTGCCAGCAGCAAAACAGCGGAGTCGAACACCGGGGAGCTGTTTTTT. The full variable domain, rest sourced from reference TRBV7-9 and TRBJ2-2, is DTGVSQNPRHKITKRGQNVTFRCDPISEHNRLYWYRQTLGQGPEFLTYFQNEAQLEKSRLLSDRFSAERPKGSFSTLEIQRTEQGDSAMYLCASSKTAESNTGELFFGEGSRLTVL.

As for this clonotype: The junction and the germline gene differ at one end; a read error may be behind it. The V gene is TRBV4-1, the J gene TRBJ2-7; TRBD1 might be the D (6 bases). This CDR3 comprises 15 residues. CDR1 is MGHRA, CDR2 YSYEKL, per germline. CDR3: CTSSQITGNFYEQYF. In nucleotides, the CDR3 is TGCACCAGCAGCCAAATAACAGGGAATTTCTACGAGCAGTACTTC.

V usage is TRBV4-3 and J usage is TRBJ2-7; 8 positions match TRBD1. CDR3 length equals 14 residues. J lost 3 bases, V lost 2 bases, and 3 bases had no gene match. Germline CDR1 and CDR2: LGHNA and YSLEER. The CDR3 loop reads CASSQRQGYYEQYF. CDR3 bases: TGCGCCAGCAGCCAAAGACAGGGGTACTACGAGCAGTACTTC.

This clonotype was observed at least ten times. The chain links TRBV7-8 to TRBJ1-4; D possibly corresponds to TRBD1 (5 bases). CDR3 length equals 15 residues. Germline V gene lookup returns CDR1 SGHVS and CDR2 FQNEAQ. The V end was cut by 1 base, the J end by 5 bases, with 11 bases between. CDR3 sequence reads: CASSLGARQNEKLFF. CDR3 in DNA: TGTGCCAGCAGCTTAGGCGCCAGACAGAATGAAAAACTGTTTTTT. Looking up the rest from reference TRBV7-8 and TRBJ1-4 gives the full variable domain: GAGVSQSPRYKVAKRGQDVALRCDPISGHVSLFWYQQALGQGPEFLTYFQNEAQLDKSGLPSDRFFAERPEGSVSTLKIQRTQQEDSAVYLCASSLGARQNEKLFFGSGTQLSVL.

This clonotype was found many times. The J gene is TRBJ2-1, the V gene TRBV7-3; weak D call: TRBD2 (6 bases). The CDR3 runs 13 residues. Germline CDR1 and CDR2: SGHTA and FQGTGA. V was trimmed by 5 bases and J by 7 bases, leaving 12 bases between them. For the CDR3, the DNA is TGTGCCAGCAGCCAAGGGACTGCGAATGAGCAGTTCTTC. It specifies CASSQGTANEQFF. The full variable domain, with the rest looked up from reference TRBV7-3 and TRBJ2-1, is GAGVSQTPSNKVTEKGKYVELRCDPISGHTALYWYRQSLGQGPEFLIYFQGTGAADDSGLPNDRFFAVRPEGSVSTLKIQRTERGDSAVYLCASSQGTANEQFFGPGTRLTVL.